The 17 T cell receptor beta chains below come from one sample, sequenced in a study of T cells in localized non-small cell lung cancer. Assay used: immunoSEQ multiplex PCR; TCRdb lists only in-frame clones, some missing. The sample contains roughly 2,300 clones, 20% to 25% of which appear only once. Sample: lung tumor tissue, taken before any cancer treatment. These receptors were collected from a man aged 35 to 69 with stage II lung adenocarcinoma.

This clone has just a few counts. This chain connects TRBV1 to TRBJ1-2; the DNA was not used to check the table's D call, TRBD1. TRBV1 is flagged as a pseudogene. The CDR3 sequence is 14 residues long. The CDR3 sequence: CASSPPGQNYGYTF. The CDR3 nucleotides read TGCGCCAGCAGCCCCCCTGGACAGAACTATGGCTACACCTTC.

The gene calls are TRBV6-8 and TRBJ2-1; maybe TRBD2 (6 bases). The length of the CDR3 is 17 residues. CDR1 is MNHGY and CDR2 is SAAAGT in the germline V gene. The V and J ends lost 4 bases and 4 bases respectively, with 20 bases between them. The CDR3 nucleotides are TGTGCCAGCAGTTCTGTTCTCATTAGCGGACTTTACAATGAGCAGTTCTTC. Protein product: CASSSVLISGLYNEQFF.

V and J are TRBV7-6 and TRBJ2-7; 7 bases are a match to TRBD2. This CDR3 has 14 residues. J was trimmed by 1 base and V by 5 bases; bases with no gene match: 5. Germline V gene lookup returns CDR1 SGHVS and CDR2 FNYEAQ. Written as DNA, the CDR3 is TGTGCCAGCAGCCCTAGCGGAGCTTCCTACGAGCAGTACTTC. Amino acid sequence: CASSPSGASYEQYF.

This clone was counted only a few times. The chain has TRBV18 and TRBJ1-2; D call uncertain. Germline CDR1 KGHSH, CDR2 LQKENI. Trimming took off 6 bases at V and 2 bases at J, with 7 bases between the two ends. This CDR3 is built from 12 residues. This chain's CDR3 is CASSDGNYGYTF. CDR3 nucleotide sequence: TGTGCCAGCTCGGACGGGAACTATGGCTACACCTTC.

CDR3 DNA: TGTGCCAGCAGTCCAGGGACAGGCCCAGCGGGAAACACCATATATTTT. It encodes CASSPGTGPAGNTIYF. The rearrangement uses TRBV6-8 and TRBJ1-3; 8 nucleotides match TRBD1. Trimming took 5 bases from V and 4 from J; bases not matched to a gene: 10. The CDR3 runs 16 residues. Looked up from germline, CDR1 is MNHGY and CDR2 is SAAAGT.

The chain joins TRBV9 to TRBJ1-1, with D perhaps matching TRBD1 (5 bases). This CDR3 has 13 amino acids. Germline loops: CDR1 SGDLS, CDR2 YYNGEE. V was pared by 1 base and J by 5 bases, with 9 bases between. The CDR3 coding sequence is TGTGCCAGCAGCGTATCGCAGGGAACTGAAGCTTTCTTT. It yields the protein CASSVSQGTEAFF.

Only a few counts were recorded for this clone. The chain links TRBV18 to TRBJ1-3, with 7 nucleotides matching TRBD1. The CDR3 has 16 residues. The ends lost 4 bases at V and 0 bases at J; junction bases unmatched: 6. Looked up from germline, CDR1 is KGHSH and CDR2 is LQKENI. Here the CDR3 DNA reads TGTGCCAGCTCACTATCTACAGGGGACTCTGGAAACACCATATATTTT. This codes for CASSLSTGDSGNTIYF.

There are a few counts of this clone. The chain has TRBV29-1 and TRBJ2-7; maybe TRBD1 (5 bases). Trimming took off 2 bases at V and 4 bases at J, with 9 bases between the two ends. CDR3 length: 12 residues. Germline V gene data show CDR1 as SQVTM and CDR2 as ANQGSEA. CDR3 nucleotide sequence: TGCAGCGTTGAAACCCAGGGATACGAGCAGTACTTC. Translation: CSVETQGYEQYF.

This rearrangement joins TRBV19 to TRBJ2-2, with a weak D call TRBD2 (6 bases). Germline CDR1 is LNHDA and CDR2 is SQIVND (reference sequence). V was cut by 8 bases and J by 5 bases, with 18 bases left in between. The CDR3 has 15 residues. The CDR3 sequence: CASRKGGAGTGELFF. DNA of the CDR3: TGTGCCAGTCGAAAAGGCGGGGCCGGGACCGGGGAGCTGTTTTTT.

This clone is deemed medium-sized. This rearrangement joins TRBV11-3 to TRBJ1-1; D is undetermined. The germline V gene encodes CDR1 SGHNT and CDR2 YENEEA. V was shortened by 7 bases and J by 1 base, with 22 bases between the two germline ends. The CDR3 is 17 amino acids. CDR3: CASTKSGSPGSNTEAFF. Written as DNA, the CDR3 is TGTGCCAGCACCAAAAGTGGCAGCCCTGGGTCGAACACTGAAGCTTTCTTT.

This chain links TRBV29-1 with TRBJ2-1; D ambiguous. Trimming left V 4 bases short and J 3 bases short, with 19 bases between. This CDR3 is built from 16 residues. Germline CDR1 SQVTM, CDR2 ANQGSEA. This CDR3 is CSVVRTAFGDYNEQFF. The CDR3 DNA reads as TGCAGCGTTGTGAGGACGGCGTTTGGGGACTACAATGAGCAGTTCTTC.

This clone was seen more than once but under ten times. CDR3 protein: CASSLGGQGSNEKLFF. DNA of the CDR3: TGTGCCAGCAGCTTAGGGGGACAGGGGAGTAATGAAAAACTGTTTTTT. V is TRBV11-3 and J is TRBJ1-4; 10 bases agree with TRBD1. The CDR3 is 16 residues long. The V gene's germline CDR1 is SGHNT and CDR2 YENEEA. The junction had 3 bases not matched to a gene; V was cut back by 1 base and J by 4 bases.

By its share, this clone is medium-sized. The gene calls are TRBV9 and TRBJ2-1, with 9 bases identical to TRBD1. Looked up from germline, CDR1 is SGDLS and CDR2 is YYNGEE. The CDR3 is 14 residues long. The J segment lost 7 bases and the V segment lost 7 bases, leaving 9 bases of the junction unmatched. DNA for the CDR3: TGTGCCAGCCGGGGACAGGGAGTCGATAATGAGCAGTTCTTC. Its protein product is CASRGQGVDNEQFF.

This clone was seen only a few times. The chain carries TRBV6-8 and TRBJ2-5, with 10 positions matching TRBD1. V lost 4 bases and J lost 2; bases outside the gene matches: 1. Germline CDR1 reads MNHGY; CDR2 reads SAAAGT. CDR3 length: 14 residues. The CDR3 nucleotides read TGTGCCAGCAGTTTGGACAGGGGGCAAGAGACCCAGTACTTC. Translation: CASSLDRGQETQYF.

The table lists this clone with a few counts. The chain is built from TRBV6-8 and TRBJ2-1; TRBD1 aligns across 10 bases. This CDR3 has 15 amino acids. The ends lost 5 bases at V and 6 bases at J; junction bases unmatched: 7. CDR1 and CDR2 (germline): MNHGY, SAAAGT. CDR3 DNA sequence: TGTGCCAGCAGTGAGACAGGGGGCGAAGGCAATGAGCAGTTCTTC. It specifies CASSETGGEGNEQFF.

A few counts support this clone. The read ends 1 residue early relative to the CDR3; the germline J gene fills the gap. The V and J genes are TRBV6-1 and TRBJ2-7; tentative D call: TRBD2 (5 bases). Trimming took 1 base from V and 1 from J, leaving 11 bases between them. CDR3 length: 15 amino acids. Looked up from germline, CDR1 is MNHNS and CDR2 is SASEGT. The sequenced CDR3 bases are TGTGCCAGCAGTGAAGAAGCGGCCGATTCCTACGAGCAGTAC. Residues: CASSEEAADSYEQY. The complete CDR3 protein is CASSEEAADSYEQYF.

This clone was detected a few times. Other DNA sequences in this specimen translate into the identical CDR3. The chain combines TRBV19 with TRBJ2-7; D is undetermined. V was cut by 9 bases and J by 4 bases, with 10 bases left in between. Germline CDR1 is LNHDA and CDR2 is SQIVND (reference sequence). The CDR3 contains 11 residues. DNA for the CDR3: TGTGCCAGCTCACACCGTTACGAGCAGTACTTC. Translation gives CASSHRYEQYF. Complete variable domain (other parts from reference TRBV19 and TRBJ2-7): DGGITQSPKYLFRKEGQNVTLSCEQNLNHDAMYWYRQDPGQGLRLIYYSQIVNDFQKGDIAEGYSVSREKKESFPLTVTSAQKNPTAFYLCASSHRYEQYFGPGTRLTVT.